The 16 T cell receptor beta chains given below trace back to one sample, sequenced in a study of shared clonotypes between healthy human individuals. Only in-frame clones appear in the TCRdb table, and some are missing; sequencing was by immunoSEQ multiplex PCR. Found here are over 400,000 clones, approximately 95% of them singletons; the top ten hold approximately 0.067%. The material sequenced was naive CD4+ T cells sorted from blood. Regarding subset: CD45RA+ positively selected. These receptors were obtained from a woman aged 25-40 years in good health.

The chain carries TRBV28 and TRBJ2-2, with 9 bases matching TRBD1. After removal of 4 bases from V and 1 base from J, the junction contained 1 base not matched to a gene. Germline assignment: CDR1 MDHEN and CDR2 SYDVKM. This CDR3 spans 15 amino acids. CDR3 residues: CASSSTGGNTGELFF. The CDR3 DNA sequence: TGTGCCAGCAGTTCGACAGGGGGGAACACCGGGGAGCTGTTTTTT.

CDR3 in amino acids: CASSRGQTNEKLFF. CDR3 nucleotide sequence: TGTGCCAGCTCCCGGGGCCAAACTAATGAAAAACTGTTTTTT. The chain uses TRBV18 and TRBJ1-4; possible D gene TRBD1, 5 bases. V shed 6 bases and J shed 1 base, with 9 bases lying between them. The CDR3 length is 14 residues. Germline assignment: CDR1 KGHSH and CDR2 LQKENI.

In the case of this clone: Other DNA sequences in this specimen translate into the identical CDR3. The genes are TRBV11-3 and TRBJ2-2; the D is unclear. The CDR3 loop spans 14 amino acids. The V end was cut by 3 bases, the J end by 1 base, with 6 bases between. Germline V lookup: CDR1 SGHNT, CDR2 YENEEA. In DNA, the CDR3 is TGTGCCAGCAGCTTGGCGGAGAACACCGGGGAGCTGTTTTTT. Protein sequence: CASSLAENTGELFF.

This CDR3 is CASRDRTSSYNEQFF. CDR3 coding DNA: TGTGCCAGCAGGGACCGGACTAGTAGCTACAATGAGCAGTTCTTC. This chain connects TRBV25-1 to TRBJ2-1; 7 positions agree with TRBD2. CDR3 length: 15 amino acids. CDR1 MGHDK and CDR2 SYGVNS come from the germline V gene. V dropped 6 bases and J dropped 3; count of bases not matched to a gene: 8.

Of note for this clone: Other DNA sequences in this specimen translate into the identical CDR3. The V and J genes are TRBV18 and TRBJ1-1; 7 nucleotides line up with TRBD1. Looked up from germline, CDR1 is KGHSH and CDR2 is LQKENI. V lost 3 bases and J lost 1; bases outside the gene matches: 2. This CDR3 has 14 amino acids. The CDR3 DNA reads as TGTGCCAGCTCACCGGGACAGCAGAACACTGAAGCTTTCTTT. It is translated as CASSPGQQNTEAFF.

Written as DNA, the CDR3 is TGCGCCAGCAGCCGGGAGGTGGGATTCTACGAGCAGTACTTC. Translating it yields CASSREVGFYEQYF. J is TRBJ2-7 and V is TRBV5-1; TRBD2 aligns across 7 bases. Per the germline V gene, CDR1 is SGHRS and CDR2 is YFSETQ. The junction had 7 bases not matched to a gene; V was cut back by 4 bases and J by 3 bases. The CDR3 consists of 14 residues.

The rearrangement uses TRBV5-1 and TRBJ2-7; D possibly corresponds to TRBD2 (5 bases). V lost 0 bases and J 6 bases, leaving 10 bases between the germline ends. The CDR3 loop spans 13 amino acids. Germline lookup yields CDR1 SGHRS and CDR2 YFSETQ. CDR3 sequence reads: CASSLVVGGEQYF. Written as DNA, the CDR3 is TGCGCCAGCAGCTTGGTTGTTGGAGGCGAGCAGTACTTC.

Comments on this clone: Within the sample, other DNA sequences also encode this same CDR3. The V call is TRBV5-1, the J call TRBJ2-7, with 9 nucleotides matching TRBD2. V lost 2 bases to trimming and J lost 3 bases; unmatched junction nucleotides: 3. This CDR3 region has 14 residues. Germline V gives CDR1 SGHRS, CDR2 YFSETQ. The CDR3 loop reads CASSFSGSSYEQYF. CDR3 nucleotide sequence: TGCGCCAGCAGCTTTAGCGGGAGTAGCTACGAGCAGTACTTC.

The chain recombines TRBV6-6 with TRBJ2-7; 7 nucleotides line up with TRBD1. Looked up from germline, CDR1 is MNHNY and CDR2 is SVGAGI (reference sequence). This CDR3 is built from 13 residues. J gave up 6 bases and V 2 bases, and 4 bases lay outside the gene matches. The DNA of the CDR3 is TGTGCCAGCAGTTACGACAGGGTCCGCGAGCAGTACTTC. Its translation is CASSYDRVREQYF.

The rearrangement joins TRBV18 to TRBJ2-7; 7 bases fit TRBD1. The V gene's germline CDR1 is KGHSH and CDR2 LQKENI. CDR3 length: 15 residues. The ends lost 1 base at V and 4 bases at J; junction bases unmatched: 7. CDR3 region: CASSPLTGTEYEQYF. The CDR3, as DNA: TGTGCCAGCTCACCACTGACCGGGACAGAATACGAGCAGTACTTC.

This clone showed up just once. The CDR3 DNA reads TGTGCCAGCTCACCAACGGACATCGAGCAGTTCTTC. Encoded protein: CASSPTDIEQFF. The rearrangement joins TRBV18 to TRBJ2-1; a weak D match, TRBD1 (5 bases). The V gene's germline CDR1 is KGHSH and CDR2 LQKENI. CDR3 length: 12 residues. Trimming shortened V by 2 bases and J by 10 bases, and 9 bases separated the two germline ends.

This chain joins TRBV29-1 and TRBJ2-3; TRBD2 aligns across 8 bases. CDR1 and CDR2 from the germline V gene are SQVTM and ANQGSEA. V shed 2 bases and J 1 base; nucleotides not matched to a gene: 8. This CDR3 is built from 16 residues. CDR3 region: CSVETTGGPGTDTQYF. CDR3 nucleotides: TGCAGCGTTGAAACCACGGGAGGGCCCGGCACAGATACGCAGTATTTT.

The rearrangement links TRBV9 to TRBJ2-1, with 11 bases identical to TRBD1. The CDR3 sequence is 16 residues long. Per germline, CDR1 SGDLS and CDR2 YYNGEE. With 4 bases clipped from V and 5 bases from J, the junction kept 8 bases outside the gene matches. CDR3 residues: CASSPGQGVVDNEQFF. The CDR3 DNA follows: TGTGCCAGCAGCCCGGGACAGGGGGTTGTGGACAATGAGCAGTTCTTC.

In regard to this clone: Within the sample, other DNA sequences also encode this same CDR3. The chain links TRBV5-1 to TRBJ2-2, with a tentative D call TRBD2 (6 bases). Germline V gene sequence: CDR1 SGHRS, CDR2 YFSETQ. The CDR3 is made up of 14 amino acids. The V end was cut by 0 bases, the J end by 5 bases, with 8 bases between. The CDR3 DNA reads TGCGCCAGCAGCTTGGCCGGGGGAACCGGGGAGCTGTTTTTT. Translating it yields CASSLAGGTGELFF.

This clone appeared once. The chain combines TRBV12-5 with TRBJ2-7, with D uncertain. V was shortened by 1 base and J by 3 bases, with 4 bases between the two germline ends. From germline, CDR1 is LGHNT and CDR2 FRNRAP. The CDR3 length is 12 residues. CDR3 in amino acids: CASGLGFYEQYF. CDR3 nucleotides: TGTGCTAGTGGTTTGGGGTTCTACGAGCAGTACTTC.

The chain links TRBV10-3 to TRBJ1-2, with unresolved D. The V gene's germline CDR1 is ENHRY and CDR2 SYGVKD. Trimming removed 4 bases from V and 2 bases from J, with 11 bases in between. The CDR3 totals 14 residues. The CDR3 spells CAISARTENYGYTF. The CDR3 coding sequence is TGTGCCATCAGTGCCCGGACGGAAAACTATGGCTACACCTTC.